Each of the 13 T cell receptor beta chains below was sequenced from the same sample in a study of T cells in localized non-small cell lung cancer. TCRdb's table, derived via immunoSEQ multiplex PCR, lists solely in-frame clones and lacks some. Here the sample spans around 7,200 clones, about 94% being singletons. The sample was peripheral blood, taken before any cancer treatment. Source of these receptors: a woman aged 35-70 years with stage I lung adenocarcinoma.

Turning to this clone: This CDR3 is also generated by other DNA sequences in the sample. Here the CDR3 reads CASSKTGGGYSMNYGYTF. Written as DNA, the CDR3 is TGTGCCAGCAGCAAAACAGGGGGCGGGTATAGTATGAATTATGGCTACACCTTC. The chain recombines TRBV5-4 with TRBJ1-2, with TRBD1 matching over 9 bases. The CDR3 runs to 18 residues. The V and J ends lost 4 bases and 5 bases, in that order; junction bases with no gene match: 18. In germline, CDR1 is SGHNT, CDR2 YYREEE (reference sequence).

V gene TRBV2 combines with J gene TRBJ2-1; D remains unclear. Germline CDR1 SNHLY, CDR2 FYNNEI. V lost 6 bases and J 0 bases, leaving 12 bases between the germline ends. The CDR3 sequence is 15 residues long. The CDR3 region is CASSLRRNSYNEQFF. CDR3 DNA sequence: TGTGCCAGCAGCCTGAGGCGGAACTCCTACAATGAGCAGTTCTTC.

This rearrangement joins TRBV6-5 to TRBJ1-4, with D tentatively TRBD1 (6 bases). The germline V gene has CDR1 MNHEY and CDR2 SVGAGI. The CDR3 runs to 13 residues. Trimming took off 10 bases at V and 5 bases at J, with 14 bases between the two ends. The CDR3 sequence is CATLGGPNEKLFF. Here the CDR3 DNA reads TGTGCCACCCTCGGGGGGCCGAATGAAAAACTGTTTTTT.

V gene TRBV14 combines with J gene TRBJ2-1; TRBD2 is a possible D gene (5 bases). Germline lookup yields CDR1 SGHDN and CDR2 FVKESK. The CDR3 runs 13 residues. V lost 3 bases to trimming and J lost 9 bases, with 12 bases between them. CDR3 region: CASSQILRAEQFF. The CDR3 nucleotides read TGTGCCAGCAGCCAGATATTGAGGGCTGAGCAGTTCTTC.

The gene calls are TRBV11-3 and TRBJ1-2, with no clear D. This CDR3 spans 15 amino acids. Germline V lookup: CDR1 SGHNT, CDR2 YENEEA. Trimming left V 3 bases short and J 2 bases short, with 13 bases between. DNA of the CDR3: TGTGCCAGCAGCTTTTGGACGGCAAAGAACTATGGCTACACCTTC. Its protein is CASSFWTAKNYGYTF.

This chain joins TRBV11-2 and TRBJ2-5; D gene ambiguous. CDR3 length equals 12 residues. V was shortened by 5 bases and J by 5 bases, with 9 bases between the two germline ends. Germline CDR1 and CDR2: SGHAT and FQNNGV. The CDR3, as DNA: TGTGCCAGCAGCCAATACGGGGAGACCCAGTACTTC. Protein product: CASSQYGETQYF.

This sequence joins TRBV2 and TRBJ2-2; possibly TRBD2 for D (5 bases). V was trimmed by 2 bases and J by 6 bases, leaving 10 bases between them. CDR3 size: 14 residues. Germline V gives CDR1 SNHLY, CDR2 FYNNEI. Here the CDR3 reads CASSERASPGELFF. The CDR3 region has the DNA TGTGCCAGCAGTGAAAGGGCTAGCCCCGGGGAGCTGTTTTTT.

J is TRBJ1-1 and V is TRBV29-1, with a tentative D call TRBD1 (5 bases). CDR1 is SQVTM, CDR2 ANQGSEA, per germline. Trimming left V 1 base short and J 4 bases short, with 13 bases between. The CDR3 extends over 14 amino acids. CDR3 coding DNA: TGCAGCGTTGAAGGGGGCAGGAGTTTCACTGAAGCTTTCTTT. Its protein product is CSVEGGRSFTEAFF.

The rearrangement links TRBV11-3 to TRBJ2-5; weak D call: TRBD2 (5 bases). Germline CDR1 is SGHNT and CDR2 is YENEEA. This CDR3 comprises 14 residues. Trimming removed 1 base at V and 10 bases at J, with 16 bases between. CDR3 sequence: CASSLVALEGSQYF. The CDR3 region has the DNA TGTGCCAGCAGCTTAGTGGCGCTAGAGGGCAGCCAGTACTTC.

This sequence joins TRBV2 and TRBJ1-2; tentative D call: TRBD1 (5 bases). This CDR3 spans 13 amino acids. The V end lost 1 base, the J end lost 7 bases, and 10 bases lay between the germline ends. Germline V gives CDR1 SNHLY, CDR2 FYNNEI. CDR3 bases: TGTGCCAGCAGTGAAGGGGGCGAAGGTGGCTACACCTTC. Encoded protein: CASSEGGEGGYTF. Based on the CDR3 plus reference TRBV2 and TRBJ1-2, the full variable domain is EPEVTQTPSHQVTQMGQEVILRCVPISNHLYFYWYRQILGQKVEFLVSFYNNEISEKSEIFDDQFSVERPDGSNFTLKIRSTKLEDSAMYFCASSEGGEGGYTFGSGTRLTVV.

The chain uses TRBV7-2 and TRBJ1-2, with no clear D. The germline V and J ends were trimmed by 2 bases and 4 bases, with 8 bases remaining between them. CDR1 is SGHTA, CDR2 FQGNSA, per germline. The CDR3 contains 13 residues. Here the CDR3 reads CASSLSQFYGYTF. Written as DNA, the CDR3 is TGTGCCAGCAGCTTATCACAGTTCTATGGCTACACCTTC.

The CDR3 spells CASSYQSPNTGELFF. In DNA form, the CDR3 reads TGTGCCAGCAGTTATCAAAGCCCGAACACCGGGGAGCTGTTTTTT. This sequence joins TRBV6-5 and TRBJ2-2; D not certain. The CDR3 length is 15 residues. Germline V lookup: CDR1 MNHEY, CDR2 SVGAGI. The V and J ends lost 3 bases and 0 bases respectively, with 8 bases between them.

The V gene is TRBV7-2, the J gene TRBJ2-2; TRBD2 matches at 7 bases. CDR3 length: 16 amino acids. Per the germline V gene, CDR1 is SGHTA and CDR2 is FQGNSA. The junction had 2 bases not matched to a gene; V was cut back by 0 bases and J by 1 base. DNA for the CDR3: TGTGCCAGCAGCTTAGCCCCTAGCGGGAACACCGGGGAGCTGTTTTTT. Protein product: CASSLAPSGNTGELFF.